This TCR beta chain was captured by sequencing in a study of shared clonotypes between healthy human individuals. Sequencing used immunoSEQ multiplex PCR; TCRdb keeps in-frame clones, though not all of them. This sample has fewer than 1.6 million clones, with approximately 98.5% found just once. Germline trimming cut 4 bases from V and 5 bases from J; bases unmatched to any gene: 6. This CDR3 region has 14 residues. Germline CDR1 reads SGHRS; CDR2 reads YFSETQ. The sequence derives from a man aged 25-40 years in good health. Sequences were obtained from naive CD4+ T cells sorted from blood. Sample subset: CD45RA+ positively selected. J is TRBJ2-4 and V is TRBV5-1, with 7 positions matching TRBD1. CDR3: CASSIQGWENIQYF. The CDR3 DNA follows: TGCGCCAGCAGCATACAGGGGTGGGAAAACATTCAGTACTTC.